This T cell receptor (beta chain) comes out of a study of OX40 agonist ivuxolimab in advanced cancers. Background on the study: An agonistic human IgG2 monoclonal antibody against OX40 (CD134) was given.

Broader study findings: In CD8+ T cells, expanded clones were on average more numerous than in CD4+. Partly responding patients at 0.1-3.0 mg/kg showed some of the smallest clonal expansion.

Some clones are missing from TCRdb's copy, which holds only in-frame ones; the method was immunoSEQ multiplex PCR. The sample includes tens of thousands of clones, 83% seen only once; the top ten take 1.4%. The CDR3 loop spans 16 amino acids. Trimming took off 2 bases at V and 4 bases at J, with 17 bases between the two ends. The V gene's germline CDR1 is LGHNT and CDR2 FRNRAP. Sampling of blood occurred at baseline, cycle 4 day 1, and cycle 7 day 1. On this clone: Its antigen is not identified.

The chain is built from TRBV12-5 and TRBJ2-5, with D uncertain. The sequence was collected from an adult with an advanced solid tumor such as melanoma, head and neck, liver or kidney cancer. The material sequenced was CD4+ or CD8+ T cells sorted from blood, taken in a trial of the OX40 agonist ivuxolimab. In DNA form, the CDR3 reads TGTGCTAGTGGTTTGTCACGAGGAAGCAGGCCAGAGACCCAGTACTTC. Translated, it gives CASGLSRGSRPETQYF.